The 20 T cell receptor beta chains listed next were all sequenced from one sample in a study of T cells after yellow fever vaccination. TCRdb re-derived calls from the 5' RACE reads in MiXCR, one entry per CDR3 protein. This table has 360,000 or so distinct CDR3 sequences, approximately 10% appearing once. The starting material was PBMCs, obtained on the day of the first yellow fever vaccination. The origin of the receptors is a man aged 18 to 29 who received the YFV17D yellow fever vaccine.

This clonotype turned up a few times. The CDR3 sequence is CSVGAYNEQFF. CDR3 bases: TGCAGCGTGGGAGCCTACAATGAGCAGTTCTTC. V is TRBV29-1 and J is TRBJ2-1; D may be TRBD2 (5 bases). The germline V and J ends were trimmed by 6 bases and 2 bases, with 5 bases remaining between them. The CDR3 contains 11 residues. The germline gives CDR1 SQVTM, CDR2 ANQGSEA.

This clonotype was seen a handful of times. The chain combines TRBV12-3 or TRBV12-4 with TRBJ1-1, with 7 bases lining up with TRBD1. The CDR3 consists of 14 residues. V dropped 10 bases and J dropped 0; count of bases not matched to a gene: 8. The CDR3 coding sequence is TGTGCCACTCACAGACAGGGCTTGAACACTGAAGCTTTCTTT. Translation: CATHRQGLNTEAFF.

This clonotype has more than one count but fewer than ten. V usage is TRBV19 and J usage is TRBJ2-5, with unresolved D. The germline V gene encodes CDR1 LNHDA and CDR2 SQIVND (reference sequence). The CDR3 spans 12 residues. V lost 4 bases, J lost 2 bases, and 5 bases lay in between. CDR3 coding DNA: TGTGCCAGTAGTAACAAACAAGAGACCCAGTACTTC. Translating it yields CASSNKQETQYF.

The chain recombines TRBV5-1 with TRBJ2-7, with D hard to call. The CDR3 consists of 15 residues. V lost 0 bases and J 1 base, leaving 11 bases between the germline ends. Per germline, CDR1 SGHRS and CDR2 YFSETQ. The CDR3 loop is CASSLVGRKSYEQYF. As DNA, the CDR3 is TGCGCCAGCAGCTTGGTAGGACGTAAATCCTACGAGCAGTACTTC.

This sequence joins TRBV3-1 and TRBJ2-5; D perhaps matches TRBD2 (5 bases). Germline CDR1 LGHDT, CDR2 YNNKEL (reference sequence). The CDR3 has 13 amino acids. Trimming removed 2 bases at V and 3 bases at J, with 7 bases between. The CDR3 sequence: CASSQTGKETQYF. CDR3 nucleotides: TGTGCCAGCAGCCAAACCGGGAAAGAGACCCAGTACTTC.

This chain uses TRBV7-3 with TRBJ2-1; D ambiguous. This CDR3 spans 12 amino acids. The ends were cut back, 4 bases at V and 9 bases at J, with 10 bases in the middle. The germline V gene encodes CDR1 SGHTA and CDR2 FQGTGA. In DNA form, the CDR3 reads TGTGCCAGCAGCTCCCCCCCCGCTGAGCAGTTCTTC. It is translated as CASSSPPAEQFF.

This clonotype was seen only a few times. The V and J genes are TRBV12-3 or TRBV12-4 and TRBJ1-1; D uncertain. V shed 6 bases and J shed 3 bases, with 17 bases lying between them. The CDR3 has 15 amino acids. The CDR3 DNA is TGTGCCAGCAGCTACCACGGTTTGGAGTACACTGAAGCTTTCTTT. Encoded protein: CASSYHGLEYTEAFF.

The chain has TRBV5-6 and TRBJ2-3, with D unclear. This CDR3 is 14 amino acids long. CDR1 is SGHDT and CDR2 is YYEEEE in the germline V gene. Trimming pared 5 bases from V and 0 bases from J, leaving 10 bases between. Here the CDR3 DNA reads TGTGCCAGCAGTCTTAAGTGGAGCACAGATACGCAGTATTTT. Residues: CASSLKWSTDTQYF.

The chain couples TRBV5-1 to TRBJ2-5, with D hard to call. CDR1 and CDR2 from the germline V gene are SGHRS and YFSETQ. The CDR3 consists of 13 residues. V was clipped by 1 base and J by 1 base, with 5 bases between them. CDR3 nucleotide sequence: TGCGCCAGCAGCTTGTCACTCCAAGAGACCCAGTACTTC. It is translated as CASSLSLQETQYF. Variable domain in full (rest from reference TRBV5-1 and TRBJ2-5): KAGVTQTPRYLIKTRGQQVTLSCSPISGHRSVSWYQQTPGQGLQFLFEYFSETQRNKGNFPGRFSGRQFSNSRSEMNVSTLELGDSALYLCASSLSLQETQYFGPGTRLLVL.

This clonotype came up a few times. The rearrangement links TRBV5-5 to TRBJ2-3; 7 nucleotides line up with TRBD2. V dropped 6 bases and J dropped 5; count of bases not matched to a gene: 9. Per germline, CDR1 SGHKS and CDR2 YYEKEE (reference sequence). The CDR3 totals 14 residues. The CDR3 DNA reads TGTGCCAGCACCTATTGGGGGAGGGAAGATACGCAGTATTTT. Protein sequence: CASTYWGREDTQYF.

This clonotype has just a few counts. The gene calls are TRBV27 and TRBJ1-4, with D possibly matching TRBD1 (5 bases). The V gene's germline CDR1 is MNHEY and CDR2 SMNVEV (reference sequence). V was trimmed by 5 bases and J by 8 bases, leaving 15 bases between them. The CDR3 runs 14 residues. This CDR3 reads CASSLTGVGEKLFF. The CDR3, as DNA: TGTGCCAGCAGTCTTACAGGAGTTGGCGAAAAACTGTTTTTT.

This clonotype was seen a few times. The CDR3 reads CSARPLRDREAGELFF. DNA of the CDR3: TGCAGTGCTAGACCGTTACGTGACAGGGAGGCCGGGGAGCTGTTTTTT. The chain joins TRBV20-1 to TRBJ2-2; possibly TRBD1 for D (7 bases). The CDR3 consists of 16 residues. Germline lookup yields CDR1 DFQATT and CDR2 SNEGSKA (reference sequence). V was pared by 2 bases and J by 6 bases, with 19 bases between.

This clonotype has at least ten counts. V gene TRBV7-9 combines with J gene TRBJ1-5, with TRBD1 identical over 12 bases. The CDR3 is 15 amino acids. With V trimmed by 5 bases and J by 3 bases, 2 bases remained unmatched. Germline loops: CDR1 SEHNR, CDR2 FQNEAQ (reference sequence). In DNA form, the CDR3 reads TGTGCCAGCAGCCTGGGACAGGGGGCCAATCAGCCCCAGCATTTT. Translated, it gives CASSLGQGANQPQHF.

This clonotype was seen ten or more times. The J gene is TRBJ1-1, the V gene TRBV6-6; 7 nucleotides align to TRBD1. The V gene end was trimmed by 4 bases and the J gene end by 7 bases; junction bases not matched to a gene: 0. Germline CDR1 reads MNHNY; CDR2 reads SVGAGI (reference sequence). The CDR3 is made up of 11 amino acids. CDR3 loop: CASSWTGEAFF. In DNA, the CDR3 is TGTGCCAGCAGTTGGACAGGTGAAGCTTTCTTT.

This clonotype was seen a few times. The chain employs TRBV3-1 and TRBJ1-5; no reliable D call. The CDR3 length is 15 residues. The ends were cut back, 0 bases at V and 0 bases at J, with 6 bases in the middle. The germline gives CDR1 LGHDT, CDR2 YNNKEL (reference sequence). CDR3 amino acids: CASSQDPNSNQPQHF. DNA of the CDR3: TGTGCCAGCAGCCAAGATCCCAATAGCAATCAGCCCCAGCATTTT.

This clonotype was seen at least ten times. V is TRBV12-3 or TRBV12-4 and J is TRBJ1-5; TRBD1 might be the D (6 bases). Trimming removed 6 bases at V and 1 base at J, with 13 bases between. CDR3 length equals 15 residues. The CDR3 sequence: CASRSGVSSNQPQHF. The DNA for the CDR3 is TGTGCCAGCAGGTCAGGGGTTTCGAGCAATCAGCCCCAGCATTTT.

This clonotype was recorded a few times. The V call is TRBV15, the J call TRBJ2-3; 9 bases fit TRBD2. CDR1 is LNHNV and CDR2 is YYDKDF in the germline V gene (reference sequence). The CDR3 has 16 residues. V was clipped by 3 bases and J by 5 bases; unmatched bases: 9. CDR3: CATSSQAGGTEDTQYF. Here the CDR3 DNA reads TGTGCCACCAGCAGTCAAGCGGGGGGTACCGAAGATACGCAGTATTTT.

The rearrangement uses TRBV7-9 and TRBJ2-1, with 10 positions matching TRBD1. This CDR3 contains 13 residues. CDR1 and CDR2 (germline): SEHNR, FQNEAQ (reference sequence). V gave up 5 bases and J gave up 8 bases; unmatched junction bases: 3. This CDR3 reads CASSLDRGYEQFF. CDR3 nucleotides: TGTGCCAGCAGCCTGGACAGGGGGTATGAGCAGTTCTTC. Full variable domain (remainder filled in from reference TRBV7-9 and TRBJ2-1): DTGVSQNPRHKITKRGQNVTFRCDPISEHNRLYWYRQTLGQGPEFLTYFQNEAQLEKSRLLSDRFSAERPKGSFSTLEIQRTEQGDSAMYLCASSLDRGYEQFFGPGTRLTVL.

The J gene is TRBJ1-5, the V gene TRBV9; the D is unclear. V dropped 3 bases and J dropped 9 bases, with 16 bases sitting between them. Looked up from germline, CDR1 is SGDLS and CDR2 is YYNGEE. The CDR3 runs 14 residues. This CDR3 is CASSASGSSRPQHF. The CDR3 bases are TGTGCCAGCAGCGCCTCGGGGAGTTCGCGGCCCCAGCATTTT.

This clonotype was seen a few times. The V call is TRBV11-2, the J call TRBJ2-1; 9 nucleotides align to TRBD2. The CDR3 runs 15 residues. The germline CDR1 and CDR2 sequences are SGHAT and FQNNGV. V gave up 5 bases and J gave up 5 bases; unmatched junction bases: 7. CDR3: CASSDERGVHNEQFF. CDR3 coding DNA: TGTGCCAGCAGCGACGAGCGGGGGGTCCACAATGAGCAGTTCTTC.